This T cell receptor beta chain emerged from a study of T cell responses to AZD1222 COVID-19 vaccine. Across the study: Analyses pooled second doses at about 4 or about 12 weeks. Study conclusions and caveats: Spike-wide coverage was observed for vaccine-associated CD4 TCRs, with dominant responses at 160-218 and 743-854. Once two AZD1222 doses were given, Spike-specific TCR breadth and depth went up.

Remarks on this clone: Its antigen is currently unknown.

This table comes from immunoSEQ multiplex PCR, and its TCRdb copy is limited to in-frame clones, with some not included. This sample carries some 130,000 clones, about 93% of them seen once, and the ten largest clones take 7.5% to 9.5%. V was pared by 5 bases and J by 3 bases, with 8 bases of the junction left unmatched. The CDR3 is 16 amino acids. Per the germline V gene, CDR1 is MNHEY and CDR2 is SVGEGT. This clonotype originated in an adult in good health. The gene calls are TRBV6-2 or TRBV6-3 and TRBJ2-2, with TRBD2 matching over 8 bases. The sequencing here drew on peripheral blood, taken on day 0 of AZD1222 vaccination. The CDR3 spells CASSRPGGPYTGELFF. The CDR3 DNA reads TGTGCCAGCAGTCGACCGGGGGGGCCCTACACCGGGGAGCTGTTTTTT.